Presented here are 14 T cell receptor beta chains from one specimen sequenced in a study of PD-L1 blockade in urothelial cancer. The time point denotes: peripheral blood 6 weeks after treatment start. The table came from immunoSEQ multiplex PCR; TCRdb's copy has only in-frame clones and leaves some out. The repertoire has some 110,000 clones, about 89% of them found once; the top ten carry under 2%. The source material was PBMCs, sampled around atezolizumab (anti-PD-L1) treatment. These receptors were taken from a man aged 55 to 70 with urothelial cancer.

V usage is TRBV5-1 and J usage is TRBJ2-1, with 9 bases that match TRBD1. Germline V gene data show CDR1 as SGHRS and CDR2 as YFSETQ. The CDR3 covers 16 residues. V was clipped by 4 bases and J by 7 bases; unmatched bases: 12. The CDR3 DNA sequence: TGCGCCAGCAGCCCGGCGAGTCTGACAGGGGGTAATGAGCAGTTCTTC. Amino acids: CASSPASLTGGNEQFF.

The V call is TRBV6-4, the J call TRBJ2-7; TRBD1 might be the D (6 bases). Trimming removed 3 bases from V and 7 bases from J, with 19 bases in between. Germline V gene data show CDR1 as MRHNA and CDR2 as SNTAGT. The CDR3 extends over 15 amino acids. In nucleotides, the CDR3 is TGTGCCAGCAGTGAAGAAGGGGGAGTCCCAAGTGAGCAGTACTTC. Translated, it gives CASSEEGGVPSEQYF.

The chain carries TRBV27 and TRBJ2-3; 7 bases line up with TRBD1. The germline CDR1 and CDR2 sequences are MNHEY and SMNVEV (reference sequence). This CDR3 has 14 amino acids. V lost 0 bases and J lost 4; bases outside the gene matches: 1. Here the CDR3 reads CASSLSTGPDTQYF. In DNA, the CDR3 is TGTGCCAGCAGTTTATCGACAGGGCCAGATACGCAGTATTTT.

This clone is a singleton in its sample. The chain combines TRBV2 with TRBJ2-2; TRBD2 is a possible D gene (6 bases). The CDR3 sequence is 12 residues long. Trimming pared 7 bases from V and 9 bases from J, leaving 12 bases between. CDR1 and CDR2 from the germline V gene are SNHLY and FYNNEI. The CDR3 is CASTSGSRELFF. In DNA, the CDR3 is TGTGCCAGCACCTCCGGGAGCCGGGAGCTGTTTTTT.

The genes are TRBV6-1 and TRBJ1-5; possible D gene TRBD1, 5 bases. Germline CDR1 is MNHNS and CDR2 is SASEGT. V was clipped by 3 bases and J by 0 bases, with 12 bases between them. This CDR3 contains 16 residues. DNA for the CDR3: TGTGCCAGCAGTGAGGATACAGGTTATAGCAATCAGCCCCAGCATTTT. This gives the protein CASSEDTGYSNQPQHF.

This chain joins TRBV5-6 and TRBJ1-5; TRBD1 aligns across 10 bases. Germline V CDR1 and CDR2: SGHDT, YYEEEE. The CDR3 is made up of 17 amino acids. Trimming removed 6 bases from V and 5 bases from J; junction bases left unmatched: 14. The CDR3 sequence: CASNSFRDRGNYQPQHF. The DNA of the CDR3 is TGTGCCAGCAACAGTTTCCGGGACAGGGGAAACTATCAGCCCCAGCATTTT.

This clone was detected only once. The chain joins TRBV6-5 to TRBJ2-3; TRBD1 agrees at 8 bases. CDR3 length: 12 residues. CDR1 and CDR2 from the germline V gene are MNHEY and SVGAGI. With V trimmed by 9 bases and J by 8 bases, 7 bases remained unmatched. The CDR3 DNA is TGTGCCAGTAAACAGGGGGAAGGTACGCAGTATTTT. The encoded protein is CASKQGEGTQYF.

The V call is TRBV19, the J call TRBJ2-3, with TRBD2 as a possible D gene (6 bases). Trimming cost V 5 bases and J 2 bases, with 11 bases left between them. CDR3 length equals 14 residues. Germline-derived CDR1 and CDR2 are LNHDA and SQIVND (reference sequence). CDR3 sequence reads: CASSLGTLTDTQYF. The CDR3 coding sequence is TGTGCCAGTAGTCTCGGGACTCTCACAGATACGCAGTATTTT.

The chain joins TRBV10-1 to TRBJ1-1; 10 bases fit TRBD1. The V gene end was trimmed by 2 bases and the J gene end by 6 bases; junction bases not matched to a gene: 3. This CDR3 comprises 14 residues. Germline values: CDR1 WNHNN, CDR2 SYGVQD (reference sequence). The CDR3 DNA reads TGCGCCAGCAGTGAGGGGACAGGGGAGGCTGAAGCTTTCTTT. As protein: CASSEGTGEAEAFF.

CDR3 residues: CASSPPLGLAGDNEQFF. In DNA, the CDR3 is TGTGCCAGCAGCCCCCCCCTAGGACTAGCGGGGGACAATGAGCAGTTCTTC. This chain uses TRBV7-9 with TRBJ2-1; the match to TRBD2 covers 13 bases. Germline CDR1 reads SEHNR; CDR2 reads FQNEAQ (reference sequence). V gave up 5 bases and J gave up 5 bases; unmatched junction bases: 9. The CDR3 is 17 residues long.

This clone has just one count. The V call is TRBV7-8, the J call TRBJ2-3; TRBD2 agrees at 7 bases. J was trimmed by 1 base and V by 3 bases; bases with no gene match: 7. Germline-derived CDR1 and CDR2 are SGHVS and FQNEAQ. CDR3 length equals 16 residues. The DNA of the CDR3 is TGTGCCAGCAGCTTTCAGAGCGGGGCCCGCACAGATACGCAGTATTTT. It encodes CASSFQSGARTDTQYF.

This chain connects TRBV6-5 to TRBJ2-7; TRBD1 matches 8 bases. The trim removed 6 bases at V and 3 bases at J, leaving 1 base unmatched. Germline CDR1 reads MNHEY; CDR2 reads SVGAGI. The CDR3 is 12 residues long. Written as DNA, the CDR3 is TGTGCCAGCAGGGACAGGGTCTACGAGCAGTACTTC. This translates into CASRDRVYEQYF.

This chain links TRBV7-3 with TRBJ2-2; D not resolved. V was cut by 4 bases and J by 0 bases, with 15 bases left in between. Germline V lookup: CDR1 SGHTA, CDR2 FQGTGA. The CDR3 has 17 amino acids. CDR3 sequence reads: CASSYSHAGTNTGELFF. The CDR3 bases are TGTGCCAGCAGCTACAGTCATGCAGGCACGAACACCGGGGAGCTGTTTTTT.

The chain recombines TRBV2 with TRBJ2-1, with 8 positions matching TRBD2. In germline, CDR1 is SNHLY, CDR2 FYNNEI. V lost 3 bases, J lost 7 bases, and 8 bases stayed unmatched. The CDR3 length is 15 residues. Written as DNA, the CDR3 is TGTGCCAGCAGTGACAACGGGAGGGCCGGGAATGAGCAGTTCTTC. Its translation: CASSDNGRAGNEQFF.